These 5 T cell receptor beta chains came from one sample sequenced in a study of blood T cell repertoires in COVID-19. Data came from immunoSEQ multiplex PCR; TCRdb stores just in-frame clones and leaves some out. Of around 140,000 clones detected, 70% to 90% appear once; the ten largest clones hold roughly 2.1%. The sequenced sample consisted of peripheral blood. The receptors originated from an older man with active COVID-19.

V is TRBV27 and J is TRBJ2-5, with a tentative D call TRBD2 (5 bases). Trimming took off 2 bases at V and 5 bases at J, with 21 bases between the two ends. The CDR3 runs to 17 residues. Germline V gene lookup returns CDR1 MNHEY and CDR2 SMNVEV (reference sequence). The CDR3 DNA sequence: TGTGCCAGCAGTTTACGAGGAGGTTCTCGTGGGCCGGAGACCCAGTACTTC. This gives the protein CASSLRGGSRGPETQYF.

This chain connects TRBV7-2 to TRBJ2-1; D not resolved. The CDR3 has 13 residues. V lost 2 bases and J 4 bases, leaving 6 bases between the germline ends. Germline CDR1 and CDR2: SGHTA and FQGNSA. The chain's CDR3 is CASSLMTYNEQFF. DNA for the CDR3: TGTGCCAGCAGCTTAATGACTTACAATGAGCAGTTCTTC.

A single count supports this clone. The J gene is TRBJ2-4, the V gene TRBV14; 10 positions match TRBD2. This CDR3 spans 18 amino acids. V dropped 0 bases and J dropped 1; count of bases not matched to a gene: 6. Germline CDR1 SGHDN, CDR2 FVKESK. The chain's CDR3 is CASSQDGLADGAKNIQYF. In nucleotides, the CDR3 is TGTGCCAGCAGCCAAGATGGACTAGCGGATGGGGCCAAAAACATTCAGTACTTC.

This chain connects TRBV7-2 to TRBJ2-5; weak D call: TRBD1 (6 bases). CDR1 SGHTA and CDR2 FQGNSA come from the germline V gene. The CDR3 runs to 14 residues. Trimming removed 1 base at V and 5 bases at J, with 11 bases between. The CDR3 loop reads CASSLEGGSETQYF. The CDR3 DNA sequence: TGTGCCAGCAGCTTAGAAGGGGGTTCGGAGACCCAGTACTTC.

DNA for the CDR3: TGTGCCAGCAGCCTCCTGGGGAGTGGCCAAGAGACCCAGTACTTC. Its translation: CASSLLGSGQETQYF. This rearrangement joins TRBV7-3 to TRBJ2-5, with D maybe TRBD2 (5 bases). The V gene's germline CDR1 is SGHTA and CDR2 FQGTGA. This CDR3 is 15 amino acids long. V was clipped by 5 bases and J by 1 base, with 14 bases between them.